What follows describes a single T cell receptor (beta chain). Antigen unknown. The data belong to a study of cytomegalovirus exposure and HLA in healthy donors. Whole-study findings and limits: Upon later analysis, HLA-associated TCR beta chains proved more clonally expanded than other, equally common chains. A later analysis reportedly identified an Asian-associated ancestry cluster as carrying fewer N-insertions than the approximately 670-donor mean. In a later analysis, TCR beta V- and J-gene trimming was associated with a missense DCLRE1C variant. The study labeled fewer than 200 TCR beta chains cytomegalovirus-associated.

Primers: 60 Vbeta forward and 13 Jbeta reverse. Clones were sequenced by immunoSEQ multiplex PCR, and TCRdb holds only the in-frame ones, with some missing. There are roughly 170,000 clones in the sample; 65% to 75% occur only once, and about 1.6% lies in the top ten. Sequenced material: PBMCs. The source of this sequence is a girl under 18 in good health and CMV-seronegative.

In nucleotides, the CDR3 is TGCAGCGTTGCAGGGGCCTACGAGCAGTACTTC. This translates into CSVAGAYEQYF. The chain combines TRBV29-1 with TRBJ2-7; tentatively, D is TRBD1 (6 bases). The CDR3 loop spans 11 amino acids. Germline loops: CDR1 SQVTM, CDR2 ANQGSEA. Trimming cost V 4 bases and J 2 bases, with 6 bases left between them.